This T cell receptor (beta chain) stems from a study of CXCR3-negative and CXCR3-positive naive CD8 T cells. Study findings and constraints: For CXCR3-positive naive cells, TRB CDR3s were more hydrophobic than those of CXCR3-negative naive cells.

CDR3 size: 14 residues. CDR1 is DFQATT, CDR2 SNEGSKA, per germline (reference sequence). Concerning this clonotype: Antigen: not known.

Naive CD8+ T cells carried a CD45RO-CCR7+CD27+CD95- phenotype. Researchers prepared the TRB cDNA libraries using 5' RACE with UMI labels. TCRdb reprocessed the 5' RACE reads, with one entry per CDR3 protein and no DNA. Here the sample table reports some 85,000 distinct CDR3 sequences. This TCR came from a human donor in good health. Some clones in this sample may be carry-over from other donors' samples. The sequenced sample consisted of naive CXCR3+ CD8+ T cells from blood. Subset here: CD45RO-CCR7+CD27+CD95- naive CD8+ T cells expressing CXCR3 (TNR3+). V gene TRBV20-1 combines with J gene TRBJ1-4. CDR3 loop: CSNTRTPSGSELFF.